Following are 28 T cell receptor beta chains from one sample sequenced in a study of cytomegalovirus exposure and HLA in healthy donors. Primers for the PCR totalled 60 Vbeta and 13 Jbeta. Clones were sequenced by immunoSEQ multiplex PCR, and TCRdb holds only the in-frame ones, with some missing. The data contain 100,000 to 150,000 clones, about two thirds of them singletons. The sequenced sample consisted of PBMCs. These receptors were collected from a woman in her thirties or forties in good health and CMV-seronegative.

The chain links TRBV9 to TRBJ1-2; D not resolved. This CDR3 has 15 residues. Germline V gene data show CDR1 as SGDLS and CDR2 as YYNGEE. Trimming took 4 bases from V and 2 from J, leaving 15 bases between them. The CDR3 sequence is CASSPQTRGNYGYTF. The CDR3 nucleotides read TGTGCCAGCAGCCCTCAGACCCGAGGAAACTATGGCTACACCTTC.

This clone was counted a few times. The chain uses TRBV5-1 and TRBJ2-2; D is perhaps TRBD2 (5 bases). CDR1 is SGHRS, CDR2 YFSETQ, per germline. Trimming pared 0 bases from V and 5 bases from J, leaving 14 bases between. CDR3 length: 16 amino acids. Written as DNA, the CDR3 is TGCGCCAGCAGCTTGGAGGAGGCGAGTGGAACCGGGGAGCTGTTTTTT. Encoded protein: CASSLEEASGTGELFF.

The genes are TRBV10-3 and TRBJ1-2; 7 positions agree with TRBD1. Trimming removed 10 bases from V and 2 bases from J; junction bases left unmatched: 4. The germline gives CDR1 ENHRY, CDR2 SYGVKD. This CDR3 is built from 12 residues. The DNA of the CDR3 is TGTGCCAGCGGACAGGAGAACTATGGCTACACCTTC. Residues: CASGQENYGYTF.

This clone appeared a few times. The chain is built from TRBV5-6 and TRBJ1-2; weak D call: TRBD1 (5 bases). The CDR3 has 12 amino acids. Germline V gene data show CDR1 as SGHDT and CDR2 as YYEEEE. With 3 bases removed from V and 8 bases from J, the gap between germline ends came to 11 bases. The CDR3 DNA reads as TGTGCCAGCAGCTCGACAGAATCAGGCTACACCTTC. Protein product: CASSSTESGYTF.

The chain uses TRBV5-1 and TRBJ2-2, with 10 bases fitting TRBD1. The CDR3 is 16 amino acids. CDR1 is SGHRS, CDR2 YFSETQ, per germline. V was pared by 7 bases and J by 5 bases, with 11 bases of the junction left unmatched. The CDR3 nucleotides are TGCGCCAGCGCCTCCTCGACAGGGGGCAGGACCGGGGAGCTGTTTTTT. This encodes CASASSTGGRTGELFF.

This clone was recorded a few times. This rearrangement joins TRBV30 to TRBJ1-3; 9 bases line up with TRBD1. This CDR3 comprises 14 residues. Germline values: CDR1 GTSNPN, CDR2 SVGIG (reference sequence). The junction had 6 bases not matched to a gene; V was cut back by 0 bases and J by 9 bases. The CDR3 is CAWSVLGQGSTIYF. The DNA for the CDR3 is TGTGCCTGGAGTGTATTGGGACAGGGCTCCACCATATATTTT. Based on the CDR3 plus reference TRBV30 and TRBJ1-3, the full variable domain is SQTIHQWPATLVQPVGSPLSLECTVEGTSNPNLYWYRQAAGRGLQLLFYSVGIGQISSEVPQNLSASRPQDRQFILSSKKLLLSDSGFYLCAWSVLGQGSTIYFGEGSWLTVV.

The gene calls are TRBV19 and TRBJ2-7, with D perhaps matching TRBD1 (6 bases). V was trimmed by 6 bases and J by 7 bases, leaving 19 bases between them. This CDR3 spans 14 amino acids. Germline V gene data show CDR1 as LNHDA and CDR2 as SQIVND (reference sequence). The CDR3 sequence is CASSPGHLPLEQYF. DNA for the CDR3: TGTGCCAGTAGCCCGGGACACCTTCCGCTAGAGCAGTACTTC.

The rearrangement joins TRBV30 to TRBJ2-1; D is possibly TRBD2 (5 bases). The CDR3 totals 13 residues. V was clipped by 0 bases and J by 6 bases, with 9 bases between them. Germline V lookup: CDR1 GTSNPN, CDR2 SVGIG (reference sequence). The CDR3 DNA is TGTGCCTGGAGTGTACAAGAGGGCAATGAGCAGTTCTTC. It encodes CAWSVQEGNEQFF.

The V and J genes are TRBV28 and TRBJ1-5, with D possibly being TRBD1 (5 bases). V was trimmed by 6 bases and J by 7 bases, leaving 16 bases between them. Germline values: CDR1 MDHEN, CDR2 SYDVKM. The CDR3 loop spans 14 amino acids. The CDR3 spells CASSFNQGGQPQHF. CDR3 nucleotide sequence: TGTGCCAGCAGCTTTAATCAGGGTGGACAGCCCCAGCATTTT.

The J gene is TRBJ1-1, the V gene TRBV10-1, with TRBD1 matching over 9 bases. The junction had 3 bases not matched to a gene; V was cut back by 2 bases and J by 2 bases. The CDR3 length is 15 residues. Germline values: CDR1 WNHNN, CDR2 SYGVQD (reference sequence). The CDR3 protein is CASSERGQGNTEAFF. CDR3 nucleotides: TGCGCCAGCAGTGAGCGGGGACAGGGAAACACTGAAGCTTTCTTT.

J is TRBJ2-2 and V is TRBV7-9, with 9 bases fitting TRBD1. Germline CDR1 and CDR2: SEHNR and FQNEAQ (reference sequence). CDR3 size: 15 residues. V shed 10 bases, J shed 5 bases, and the junction held 11 bases outside the gene matches. The CDR3 is CATIPGQGGTGELFF. The CDR3, as DNA: TGTGCCACCATACCGGGACAGGGTGGGACCGGGGAGCTGTTTTTT.

This clone was detected only a few times. V and J are TRBV7-9 and TRBJ2-5; perhaps TRBD2 as D (6 bases). The CDR3 runs to 14 residues. The V end lost 5 bases, the J end lost 7 bases, and 17 bases lay between the germline ends. Looked up from germline, CDR1 is SEHNR and CDR2 is FQNEAQ (reference sequence). The CDR3 DNA is TGTGCCAGCAGCCCCGGGACGGACTACACGACCCAGTACTTC. Its translation: CASSPGTDYTTQYF.

V usage is TRBV18 and J usage is TRBJ1-2; D call uncertain. V dropped 3 bases and J dropped 0 bases, with 8 bases sitting between them. Per germline, CDR1 KGHSH and CDR2 LQKENI. There are 14 residues in the CDR3. The DNA of the CDR3 is TGTGCCAGCTCACCGAACAGAGCTAACTATGGCTACACCTTC. Residues: CASSPNRANYGYTF.

The V gene is TRBV5-1, the J gene TRBJ1-3, with 9 bases lining up with TRBD1. Per the germline V gene, CDR1 is SGHRS and CDR2 is YFSETQ. Trimming took 4 bases from V and 9 from J; bases not matched to a gene: 8. This CDR3 spans 14 amino acids. The CDR3 coding sequence is TGCGCCAGCAGCACCCGACAGGGGGTAGGCACCATATATTTT. Protein product: CASSTRQGVGTIYF.

V gene TRBV5-1 combines with J gene TRBJ2-1, with TRBD1 matching 7 bases. Germline-derived CDR1 and CDR2 are SGHRS and YFSETQ. This CDR3 spans 13 amino acids. V was pared by 5 bases and J by 5 bases, with 4 bases of the junction left unmatched. For the CDR3, the DNA is TGCGCCAGCAGACAGGGGATAAACAATGAGCAGTTCTTC. This encodes CASRQGINNEQFF.

The chain has TRBV2 and TRBJ2-1, with 9 bases lining up with TRBD2. The V segment lost 7 bases and the J segment 4 bases; nucleotides outside the gene matches: 8. The CDR3 runs to 15 residues. Per germline, CDR1 SNHLY and CDR2 FYNNEI. The CDR3 spells CASISGTSSYNEQFF. DNA for the CDR3: TGTGCCAGCATAAGCGGGACTAGCTCTTACAATGAGCAGTTCTTC.

The chain joins TRBV5-4 to TRBJ1-1; D uncertain. The germline gives CDR1 SGHNT, CDR2 YYREEE (reference sequence). This CDR3 region has 13 residues. The V end was cut by 4 bases, the J end by 1 base, with 8 bases between. The CDR3 sequence is CASSPGGNTEAFF. CDR3 sequence (DNA): TGTGCCAGCAGCCCGGGTGGGAACACTGAAGCTTTCTTT.

This clone was seen a few times. This rearrangement joins TRBV2 to TRBJ2-6; 9 nucleotides line up with TRBD1. J gave up 4 bases and V 4 bases, and 5 bases lay outside the gene matches. The germline gives CDR1 SNHLY, CDR2 FYNNEI. The CDR3 spans 16 residues. CDR3 protein: CASSAQGAEGANVLTF. The CDR3 nucleotides are TGTGCCAGCAGTGCACAGGGGGCGGAAGGGGCCAACGTCCTGACTTTC.

The J gene is TRBJ1-5, the V gene TRBV10-1; 10 positions agree with TRBD1. The J segment lost 6 bases and the V segment lost 9 bases, leaving 14 bases of the junction unmatched. The CDR3 has 16 amino acids. The germline V gene has CDR1 WNHNN and CDR2 SYGVQD (reference sequence). DNA for the CDR3: TGCGCCAGATGGGGACAGGGGTTTGCGACGTGTCAGCCCCAGCATTTT. It yields the protein CARWGQGFATCQPQHF.

This chain joins TRBV7-2 and TRBJ2-7, with TRBD1 identical over 7 bases. V dropped 3 bases and J dropped 4; count of bases not matched to a gene: 6. The V gene's germline CDR1 is SGHTA and CDR2 FQGNSA. The CDR3 is 14 residues long. The CDR3 nucleotides are TGTGCCAGCAGCTTTGGGACAGCGATGTACGAGCAGTACTTC. Encoded protein: CASSFGTAMYEQYF.

The rearrangement joins TRBV15 to TRBJ2-1; tentatively, D is TRBD1 (7 bases). V was trimmed by 5 bases and J by 8 bases, leaving 16 bases between them. This CDR3 has 14 amino acids. The germline V gene has CDR1 LNHNV and CDR2 YYDKDF (reference sequence). The CDR3 DNA reads as TGTGCCACCAGCTTAGGAGGGACAGTGGATGAGCAGTTCTTC. It specifies CATSLGGTVDEQFF. The full variable domain, rest sourced from reference TRBV15 and TRBJ2-1, is DAMVIQNPRYQVTQFGKPVTLSCSQTLNHNVMYWYQQKSSQAPKLLFHYYDKDFNNEADTPDNFQSRRPNTSFCFLDIRSPGLGDTAMYLCATSLGGTVDEQFFGPGTRLTVL.

The rearrangement links TRBV11-2 to TRBJ1-2; D is uncertain. This CDR3 is 15 amino acids long. Trimming left V 5 bases short and J 0 bases short, with 13 bases between. Looked up from germline, CDR1 is SGHAT and CDR2 is FQNNGV. The chain's CDR3 is CASSVSRSANYGYTF. CDR3 DNA sequence: TGTGCCAGCAGCGTTAGCCGATCAGCTAACTATGGCTACACCTTC.

The chain links TRBV5-5 to TRBJ1-1; a weak D match, TRBD1 (5 bases). Germline V gene sequence: CDR1 SGHKS, CDR2 YYEKEE (reference sequence). V lost 0 bases to trimming and J lost 3 bases, with 12 bases between them. This CDR3 has 15 residues. The CDR3 nucleotides read TGTGCCAGCAGCTTGGACGGCAGGGTACACACTGAAGCTTTCTTT. As protein: CASSLDGRVHTEAFF. The whole variable domain, filled in from reference TRBV5-5 and TRBJ1-1, reads DAGVTQSPTHLIKTRGQQVTLRCSPISGHKSVSWYQQVLGQGPQFIFQYYEKEERGRGNFPDRFSARQFPNYSSELNVNALLLGDSALYLCASSLDGRVHTEAFFGQGTRLTVV.

This sequence joins TRBV5-6 and TRBJ1-1, with D possibly being TRBD1 (5 bases). The CDR3 sequence is 11 residues long. Trimming stripped 3 bases from V and 7 bases from J, with 7 bases between. Germline CDR1 and CDR2: SGHDT and YYEEEE. CDR3 loop: CASSWRGEAFF. In nucleotides, the CDR3 is TGTGCCAGCAGCTGGAGGGGTGAAGCTTTCTTT.

The CDR3 is CASMYRDGYTF. In nucleotides, the CDR3 is TGTGCCAGTATGTACCGAGATGGCTACACCTTC. This chain links TRBV19 with TRBJ1-2, with no clear D. V lost 7 bases, J lost 6 bases, and 9 bases lay in between. CDR3 size: 11 residues. The germline gives CDR1 LNHDA, CDR2 SQIVND (reference sequence).

J is TRBJ1-5 and V is TRBV4-2, with TRBD1 matching over 10 bases. J was trimmed by 5 bases and V by 6 bases; bases with no gene match: 1. Per germline, CDR1 LGHNA and CDR2 YNFKEQ. There are 13 residues in the CDR3. The CDR3 DNA reads as TGTGCCAGCAGAGGACAGGGGGATCAGCCCCAGCATTTT. Translating gives CASRGQGDQPQHF.

This clone was recorded a few times. The V call is TRBV5-8, the J call TRBJ1-4; D is unclear. Trimming shortened V by 5 bases and J by 3 bases, and 14 bases separated the two germline ends. The V gene's germline CDR1 is SGHTS and CDR2 YDEGEE. This CDR3 comprises 15 residues. The CDR3 here is CASSPSGSPNEKLFF. As DNA, the CDR3 is TGTGCCAGCAGTCCAAGCGGCAGCCCTAATGAAAAACTGTTTTTT.

This clone showed up just a few times. J is TRBJ1-1 and V is TRBV10-3, with TRBD1 as a possible D gene (6 bases). The CDR3 has 15 residues. CDR1 is ENHRY and CDR2 is SYGVKD in the germline V gene. Trimming stripped 4 bases from V and 0 bases from J, with 12 bases between. The CDR3 nucleotides read TGTGCCATCAGTGTAGGGGGGGAATTGAACACTGAAGCTTTCTTT. Protein sequence: CAISVGGELNTEAFF.